This TCR beta chain came from a study of blood T cell repertoires in COVID-19. Generated by immunoSEQ multiplex PCR, the TCRdb table keeps only in-frame clones and is missing some. Here the sample spans 250,000 or so clones, roughly 90% being singletons. Clinical histories supplied by participants themselves formed the basis of cohort assignment. The CDR3 is 13 residues long. Germline V lookup: CDR1 LGHNA, CDR2 YNFKEQ. The V end lost 0 bases, the J end lost 8 bases, and 8 bases lay between the germline ends. This rearrangement joins TRBV4-2 to TRBJ1-5; the D is unclear. Sequenced: PBMCs or T cells enriched from blood (not recorded which). The TCR originated in a woman aged 25 to 39 with acute COVID-19. The CDR3 bases are TGTGCCAGCAGCCAAGATGTTGCGGAGCCCCAGCATTTT. This gives the protein CASSQDVAEPQHF.